The 9 T cell receptor beta chains given below trace back to one sample, sequenced in a study of blood T cell repertoires in COVID-19. Sequenced by immunoSEQ multiplex PCR; TCRdb stores in-frame clones only, minus some. This sample has over 130,000 clones, with 60% to 80% found just once. The sequencing sample was made of peripheral blood. The receptor set was obtained from a woman aged 45-60 years with active or convalescent COVID-19.

This clone was found a few times. The DNA for the CDR3 is TGTGCCAGCAGTTCCCTAATGCTCCAGCATTTT. Its translation: CASSSLMLQHF. The V gene is TRBV28, the J gene TRBJ1-5; D remains ambiguous. The germline gives CDR1 MDHEN, CDR2 SYDVKM. The V and J ends lost 4 bases and 12 bases respectively, with 10 bases between them. The CDR3 sequence is 11 residues long.

This clone occurred once. J is TRBJ2-7 and V is TRBV5-1; TRBD1 might be the D (6 bases). CDR1 is SGHRS and CDR2 is YFSETQ in the germline V gene. The CDR3 covers 12 residues. V was shortened by 5 bases and J by 3 bases, with 9 bases between the two germline ends. In DNA, the CDR3 is TGCGCCAGCAGGCAGGGGTTCTACGAGCAGTACTTC. Protein sequence: CASRQGFYEQYF.

This clone was counted only a few times. The J gene is TRBJ1-1, the V gene TRBV30; D possibly corresponds to TRBD1 (6 bases). The CDR3 totals 14 residues. Trimming cost V 4 bases and J 1 base, with 13 bases left between them. Germline V gene sequence: CDR1 GTSNPN, CDR2 SVGIG (reference sequence). The CDR3: CAWKLDRKNTEAFF. CDR3 DNA sequence: TGTGCCTGGAAGCTCGACAGGAAGAACACTGAAGCTTTCTTT.

In its sample, this clone was seen a few times. This rearrangement joins TRBV28 to TRBJ1-2; D uncertain. This CDR3 comprises 15 residues. V lost 3 bases and J lost 6, with 17 bases in between. The germline V gene has CDR1 MDHEN and CDR2 SYDVKM. As DNA, the CDR3 is TGTGCCAGCAGTTTTGACAACGATCTTTCCGATGGCTACACCTTC. The encoded protein is CASSFDNDLSDGYTF.

In this sample, this clone turned up a few times. The V and J genes are TRBV2 and TRBJ1-4; D gene ambiguous. The CDR3 spans 11 residues. Trimming shortened V by 2 bases and J by 9 bases, and 4 bases separated the two germline ends. Per germline, CDR1 SNHLY and CDR2 FYNNEI. As DNA, the CDR3 is TGTGCCAGCAGTGAAATTAAAAAACTGTTTTTT. Encoded protein: CASSEIKKLFF.

The V and J genes are TRBV7-3 and TRBJ2-2; TRBD1 might be the D (6 bases). Germline-derived CDR1 and CDR2 are SGHTA and FQGTGA. The CDR3 extends over 13 amino acids. Trimming took 10 bases from V and 0 from J, leaving 9 bases between them. The CDR3 coding sequence is TGTGCCACAGGGACACCGAACACCGGGGAGCTGTTTTTT. It specifies CATGTPNTGELFF.

This chain connects TRBV30 to TRBJ2-1; TRBD1 agrees at 7 bases. CDR1 and CDR2 from the germline V gene are GTSNPN and SVGIG (reference sequence). Germline trimming cut 7 bases from V and 7 bases from J; bases unmatched to any gene: 7. The CDR3 covers 12 residues. The DNA for the CDR3 is TGTGCCTTAGGGGGCCCCCCAAATGAGCAGTTCTTC. Its protein is CALGGPPNEQFF.

The rearrangement joins TRBV30 to TRBJ1-3, with unresolved D. This CDR3 comprises 13 residues. Trimming stripped 5 bases from V and 3 bases from J, with 11 bases between. Germline V gene data show CDR1 as GTSNPN and CDR2 as SVGIG (reference sequence). This CDR3 reads CAWDSGLGNTIYF. CDR3 sequence (DNA): TGTGCCTGGGATAGTGGGCTTGGAAACACCATATATTTT.

This sequence joins TRBV24-1 and TRBJ2-1; TRBD2 is a possible D gene (7 bases). V dropped 3 bases and J dropped 8 bases, with 19 bases sitting between them. This CDR3 spans 16 amino acids. Germline V CDR1 and CDR2: KGHDR, SFDVKD. The chain's CDR3 is CATSDLGGREVDEQFF. For the CDR3, the DNA is TGTGCCACCAGTGATCTAGGGGGGAGGGAGGTGGATGAGCAGTTCTTC.